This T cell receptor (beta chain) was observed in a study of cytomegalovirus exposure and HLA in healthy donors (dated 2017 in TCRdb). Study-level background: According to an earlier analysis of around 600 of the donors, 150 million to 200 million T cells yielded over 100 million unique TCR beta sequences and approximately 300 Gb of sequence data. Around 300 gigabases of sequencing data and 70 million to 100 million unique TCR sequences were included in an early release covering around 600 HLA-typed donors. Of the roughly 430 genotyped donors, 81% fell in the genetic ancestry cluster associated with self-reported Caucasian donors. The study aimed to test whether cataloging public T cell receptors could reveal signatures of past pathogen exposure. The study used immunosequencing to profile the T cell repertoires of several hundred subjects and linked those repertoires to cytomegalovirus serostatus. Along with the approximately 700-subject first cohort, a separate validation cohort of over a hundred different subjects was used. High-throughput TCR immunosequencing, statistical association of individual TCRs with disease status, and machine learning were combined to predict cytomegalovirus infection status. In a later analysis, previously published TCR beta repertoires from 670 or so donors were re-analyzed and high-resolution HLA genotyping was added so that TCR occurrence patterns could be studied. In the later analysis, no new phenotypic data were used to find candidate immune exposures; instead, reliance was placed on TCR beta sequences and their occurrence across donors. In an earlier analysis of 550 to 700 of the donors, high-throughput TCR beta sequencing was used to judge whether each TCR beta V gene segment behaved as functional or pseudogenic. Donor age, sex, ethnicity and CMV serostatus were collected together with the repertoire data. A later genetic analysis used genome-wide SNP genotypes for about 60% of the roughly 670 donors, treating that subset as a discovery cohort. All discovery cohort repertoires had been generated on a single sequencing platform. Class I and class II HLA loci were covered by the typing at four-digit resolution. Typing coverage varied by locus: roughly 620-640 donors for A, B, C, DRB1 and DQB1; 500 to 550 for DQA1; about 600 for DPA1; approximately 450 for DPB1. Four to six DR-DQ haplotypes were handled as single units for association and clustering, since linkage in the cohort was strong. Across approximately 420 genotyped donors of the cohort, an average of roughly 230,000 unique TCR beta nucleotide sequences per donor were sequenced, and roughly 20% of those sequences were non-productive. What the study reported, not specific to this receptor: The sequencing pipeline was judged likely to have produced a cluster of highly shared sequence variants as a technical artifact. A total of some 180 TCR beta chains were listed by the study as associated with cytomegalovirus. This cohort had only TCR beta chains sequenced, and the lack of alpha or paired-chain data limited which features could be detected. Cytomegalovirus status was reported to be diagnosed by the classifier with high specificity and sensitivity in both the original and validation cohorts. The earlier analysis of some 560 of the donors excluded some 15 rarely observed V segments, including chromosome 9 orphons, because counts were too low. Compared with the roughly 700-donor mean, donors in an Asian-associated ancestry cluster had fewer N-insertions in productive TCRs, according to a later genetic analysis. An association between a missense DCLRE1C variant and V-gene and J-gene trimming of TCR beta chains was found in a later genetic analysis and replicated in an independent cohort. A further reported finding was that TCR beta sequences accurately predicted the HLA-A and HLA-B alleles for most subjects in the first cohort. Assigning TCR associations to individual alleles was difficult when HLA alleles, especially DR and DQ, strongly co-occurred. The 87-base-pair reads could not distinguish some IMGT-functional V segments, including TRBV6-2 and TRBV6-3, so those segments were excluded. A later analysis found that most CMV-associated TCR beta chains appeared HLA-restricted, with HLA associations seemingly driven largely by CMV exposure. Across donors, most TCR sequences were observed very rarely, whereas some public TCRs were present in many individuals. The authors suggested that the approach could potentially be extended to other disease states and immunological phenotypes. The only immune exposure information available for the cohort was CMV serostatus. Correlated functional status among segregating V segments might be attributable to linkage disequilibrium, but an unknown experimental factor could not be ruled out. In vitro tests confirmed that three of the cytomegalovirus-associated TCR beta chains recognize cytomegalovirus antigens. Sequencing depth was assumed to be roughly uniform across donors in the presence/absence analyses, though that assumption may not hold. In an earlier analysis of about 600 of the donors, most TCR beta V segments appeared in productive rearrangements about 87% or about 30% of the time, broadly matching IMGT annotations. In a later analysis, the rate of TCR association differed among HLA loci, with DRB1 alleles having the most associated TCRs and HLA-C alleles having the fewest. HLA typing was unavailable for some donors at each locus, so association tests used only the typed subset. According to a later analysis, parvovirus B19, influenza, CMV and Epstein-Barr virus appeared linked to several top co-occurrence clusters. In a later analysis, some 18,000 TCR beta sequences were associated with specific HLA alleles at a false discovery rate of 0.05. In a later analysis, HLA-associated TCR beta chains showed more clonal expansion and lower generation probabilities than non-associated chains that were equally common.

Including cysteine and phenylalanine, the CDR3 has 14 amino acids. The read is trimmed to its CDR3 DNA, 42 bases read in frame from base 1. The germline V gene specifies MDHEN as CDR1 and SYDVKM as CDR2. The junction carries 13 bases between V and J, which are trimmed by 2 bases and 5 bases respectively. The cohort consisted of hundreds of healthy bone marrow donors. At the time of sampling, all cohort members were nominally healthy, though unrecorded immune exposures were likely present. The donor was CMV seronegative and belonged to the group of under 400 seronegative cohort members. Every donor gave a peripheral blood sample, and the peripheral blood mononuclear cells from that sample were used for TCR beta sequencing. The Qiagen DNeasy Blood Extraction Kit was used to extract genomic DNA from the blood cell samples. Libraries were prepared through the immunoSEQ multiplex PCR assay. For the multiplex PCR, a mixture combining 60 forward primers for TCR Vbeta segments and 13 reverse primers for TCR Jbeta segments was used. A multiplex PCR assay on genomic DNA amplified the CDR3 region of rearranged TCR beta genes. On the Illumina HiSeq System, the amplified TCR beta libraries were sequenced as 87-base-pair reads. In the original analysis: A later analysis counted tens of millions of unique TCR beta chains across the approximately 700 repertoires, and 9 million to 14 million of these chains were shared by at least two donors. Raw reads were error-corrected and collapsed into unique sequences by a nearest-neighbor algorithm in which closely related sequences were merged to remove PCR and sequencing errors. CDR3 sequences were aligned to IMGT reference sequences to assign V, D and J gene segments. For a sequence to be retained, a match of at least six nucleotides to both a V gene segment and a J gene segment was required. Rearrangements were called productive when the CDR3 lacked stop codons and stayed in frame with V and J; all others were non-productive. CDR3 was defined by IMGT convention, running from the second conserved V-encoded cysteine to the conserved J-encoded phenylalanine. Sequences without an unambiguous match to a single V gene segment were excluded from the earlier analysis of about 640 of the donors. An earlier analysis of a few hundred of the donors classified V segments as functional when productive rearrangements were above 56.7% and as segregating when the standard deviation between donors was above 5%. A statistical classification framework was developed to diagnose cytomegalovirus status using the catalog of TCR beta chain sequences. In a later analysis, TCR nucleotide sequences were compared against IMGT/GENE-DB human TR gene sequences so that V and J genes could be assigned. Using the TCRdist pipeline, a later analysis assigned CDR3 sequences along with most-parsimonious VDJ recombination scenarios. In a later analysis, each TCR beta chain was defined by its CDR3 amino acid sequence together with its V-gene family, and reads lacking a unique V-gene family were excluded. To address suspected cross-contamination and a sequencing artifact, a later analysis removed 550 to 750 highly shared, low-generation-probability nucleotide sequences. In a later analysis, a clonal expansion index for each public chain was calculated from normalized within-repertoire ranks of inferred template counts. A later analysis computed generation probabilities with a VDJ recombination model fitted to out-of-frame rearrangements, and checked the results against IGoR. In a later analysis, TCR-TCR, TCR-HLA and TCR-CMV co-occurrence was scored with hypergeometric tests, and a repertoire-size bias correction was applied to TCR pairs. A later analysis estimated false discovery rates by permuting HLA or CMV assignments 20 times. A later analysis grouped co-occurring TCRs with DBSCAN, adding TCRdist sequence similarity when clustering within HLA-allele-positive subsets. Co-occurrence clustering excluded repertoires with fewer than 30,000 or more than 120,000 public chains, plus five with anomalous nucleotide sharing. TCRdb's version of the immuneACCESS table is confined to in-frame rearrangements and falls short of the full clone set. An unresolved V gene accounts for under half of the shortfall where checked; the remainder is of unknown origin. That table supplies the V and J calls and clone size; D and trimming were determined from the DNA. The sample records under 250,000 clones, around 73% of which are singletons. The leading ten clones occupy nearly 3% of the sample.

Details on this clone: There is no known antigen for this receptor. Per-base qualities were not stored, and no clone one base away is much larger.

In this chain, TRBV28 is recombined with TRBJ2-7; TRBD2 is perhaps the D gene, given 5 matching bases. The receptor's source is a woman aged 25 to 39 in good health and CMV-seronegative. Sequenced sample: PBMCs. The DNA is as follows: TGTGCCAGCAGTTTAAAGCGGATACTGGACGAGCAGTACTTC. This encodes CASSLKRILDEQYF.